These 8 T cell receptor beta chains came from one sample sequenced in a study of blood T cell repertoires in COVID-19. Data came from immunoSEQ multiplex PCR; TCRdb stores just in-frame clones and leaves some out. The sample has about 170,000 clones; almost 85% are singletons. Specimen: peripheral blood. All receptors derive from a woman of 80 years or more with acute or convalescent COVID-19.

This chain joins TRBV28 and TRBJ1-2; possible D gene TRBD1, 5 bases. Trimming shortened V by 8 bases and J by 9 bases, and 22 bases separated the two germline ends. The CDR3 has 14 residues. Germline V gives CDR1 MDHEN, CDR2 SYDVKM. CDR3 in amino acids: CASLGGTGFNRYTF. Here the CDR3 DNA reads TGTGCCAGCCTAGGCGGGACGGGTTTTAATCGCTACACCTTC.

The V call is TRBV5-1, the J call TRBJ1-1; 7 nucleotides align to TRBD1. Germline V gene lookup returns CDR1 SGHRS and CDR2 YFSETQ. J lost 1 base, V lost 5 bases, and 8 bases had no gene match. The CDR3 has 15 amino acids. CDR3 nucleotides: TGCGCCAGCAGTCCATCGACAGGGTCGAACACTGAAGCTTTCTTT. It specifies CASSPSTGSNTEAFF.

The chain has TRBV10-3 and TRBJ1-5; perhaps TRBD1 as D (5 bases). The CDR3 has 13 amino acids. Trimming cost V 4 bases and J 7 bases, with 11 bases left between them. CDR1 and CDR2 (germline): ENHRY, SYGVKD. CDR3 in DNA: TGTGCCATCAGTGTCCCGGGGGAGCAGCCCCAGCATTTT. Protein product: CAISVPGEQPQHF.

The CDR3 loop reads CASTGLLDVGELFF. The CDR3 DNA is TGCGCCAGCACCGGACTCCTGGACGTCGGGGAGCTGTTTTTT. The gene calls are TRBV10-1 and TRBJ2-2; D perhaps matches TRBD2 (5 bases). From germline, CDR1 is WNHNN and CDR2 SYGVQD (reference sequence). This CDR3 has 14 amino acids. V was clipped by 7 bases and J by 7 bases, with 16 bases between them.

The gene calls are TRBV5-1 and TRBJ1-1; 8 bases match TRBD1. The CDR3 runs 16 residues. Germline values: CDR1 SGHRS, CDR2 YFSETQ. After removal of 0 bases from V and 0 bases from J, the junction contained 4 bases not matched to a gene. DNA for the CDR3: TGCGCCAGCAGCTTGGCAGGGGGCCTATTGAACACTGAAGCTTTCTTT. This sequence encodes CASSLAGGLLNTEAFF.

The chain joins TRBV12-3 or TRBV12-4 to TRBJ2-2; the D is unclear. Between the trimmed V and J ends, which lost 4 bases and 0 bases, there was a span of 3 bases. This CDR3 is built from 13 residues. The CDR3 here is CASSSSNTGELFF. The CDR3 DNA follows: TGTGCCAGCAGTTCCTCGAACACCGGGGAGCTGTTTTTT.

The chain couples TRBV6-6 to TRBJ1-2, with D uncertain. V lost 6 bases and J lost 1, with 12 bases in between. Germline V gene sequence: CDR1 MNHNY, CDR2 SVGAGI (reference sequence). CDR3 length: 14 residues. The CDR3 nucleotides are TGTGCCAGCAGCCGCCCCCCAGATAACTATGGCTACACCTTC. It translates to CASSRPPDNYGYTF.

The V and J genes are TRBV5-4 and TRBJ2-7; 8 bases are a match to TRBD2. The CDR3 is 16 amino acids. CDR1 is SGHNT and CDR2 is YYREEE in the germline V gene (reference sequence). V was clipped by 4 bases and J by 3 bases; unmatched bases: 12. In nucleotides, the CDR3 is TGTGCCAGCAGCCCGGGGCCAGCGGGAGCGGGCTACGAGCAGTACTTC. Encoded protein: CASSPGPAGAGYEQYF.